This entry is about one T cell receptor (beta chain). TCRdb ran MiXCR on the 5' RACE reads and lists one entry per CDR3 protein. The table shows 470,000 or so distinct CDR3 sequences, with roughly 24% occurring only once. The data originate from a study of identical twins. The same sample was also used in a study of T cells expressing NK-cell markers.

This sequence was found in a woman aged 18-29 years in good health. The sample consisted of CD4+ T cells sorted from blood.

The CDR3 protein is CASSLAGQGVHTF. As DNA, the CDR3 is TGTGCCAGCAGCTTGGCGGGCCAGGGAGTGCACACCTTC. The chain is built from TRBV5-6 and TRBJ1-2; tentative D call: TRBD1 (5 bases). CDR1 is SGHDT and CDR2 is YYEEEE in the germline V gene. This CDR3 is built from 13 residues. The V and J ends lost 0 bases and 12 bases respectively, with 15 bases between them.